There are many counts of the clone carrying this T cell receptor (beta chain). These data come from a study of T cells after yellow fever vaccination. TCRdb used MiXCR to reprocess the 5' RACE reads, holding one entry per CDR3 protein. Seen here are 300,000 or so distinct CDR3 sequences, around 6.8% observed once, and the top ten hold 15% to 20%. CDR1 MNHEY and CDR2 SMNVEV come from the germline V gene (reference sequence). CDR3 length equals 15 residues. Trimming removed 6 bases at V and 0 bases at J, with 12 bases between. The chain joins TRBV27 to TRBJ2-4, with D perhaps matching TRBD1 (5 bases). The input for sequencing was PBMCs, taken 45 days after the first yellow fever vaccination. This clonotype originated in a man aged 18 to 30 who received the YFV17D yellow fever vaccine. CDR3 loop: CASRSGFVAKNIQYF. CDR3 in DNA: TGTGCCAGCAGGTCAGGGTTCGTAGCCAAAAACATTCAGTACTTC.